A single sample gave rise to the 8 T cell receptor beta chains below, sequenced in a study of cytomegalovirus exposure and HLA in healthy donors. PCR involved 60 Vbeta and 13 Jbeta primers. This table comes from immunoSEQ multiplex PCR, and its TCRdb copy is limited to in-frame clones, with some not included. The profile shows approximately 130,000 clones, roughly 80% of them singletons. Sample: PBMCs. The receptors originated from a man aged 50 or older in good health and CMV-seronegative.

A remark on this clone: A junction end diverges from the germline sequence, so it may reflect a read error. The chain joins TRBV18 to TRBJ1-5, with 9 bases that match TRBD1. CDR1 and CDR2 from the germline V gene are KGHSH and LQKENI. The CDR3 covers 15 residues. The DNA for the CDR3 is TGTGCCAGCTCACCTGGGACAGGGACCAATCAGCCCCCGCATTTT. Its protein is CASSPGTGTNQPPHF.

The V gene is TRBV7-9, the J gene TRBJ2-1, with TRBD2 matching 12 bases. The CDR3 covers 18 residues. Losses at the gene ends were 4 bases for V and 8 bases for J; bases not matched to a gene: 15. The V gene's germline CDR1 is SEHNR and CDR2 FQNEAQ (reference sequence). The CDR3 DNA reads TGTGCCAGCAGCTCCCCGTCCCTAGCGGGAGGGCCAGGCGATGAGCAGTTCTTC. Protein: CASSSPSLAGGPGDEQFF.

The V gene is TRBV19, the J gene TRBJ1-2; D is undetermined. The CDR3 length is 17 residues. V gave up 5 bases and J gave up 4 bases, with 23 bases separating them. Germline assignment: CDR1 LNHDA and CDR2 SQIVND (reference sequence). CDR3 amino acids: CASSVSGSHLASYGYTF. Written as DNA, the CDR3 is TGTGCCAGTAGTGTCTCCGGGAGCCACCTTGCAAGCTATGGCTACACCTTC.

V usage is TRBV18 and J usage is TRBJ2-4; 7 bases map to TRBD2. The trim removed 3 bases at V and 5 bases at J, leaving 7 bases unmatched. Per the germline V gene, CDR1 is KGHSH and CDR2 is LQKENI. The CDR3 has 15 amino acids. The CDR3: CASSPWGGSQNIQYF. The CDR3 DNA follows: TGTGCCAGCTCACCCTGGGGGGGGTCCCAAAACATTCAGTACTTC.

The count of this clone is one. V is TRBV29-1 and J is TRBJ2-5; 7 bases are a match to TRBD1. Judging by the DNA end, TRBJ2-7 fits better; the J call may be wrong. The CDR3 length is 13 residues. Germline V CDR1 and CDR2: SQVTM, ANQGSEA. Here the CDR3 reads CSVTQGYPYEQYF. The CDR3, as DNA: TGCAGCGTGACACAGGGGTACCCCTACGAGCAGTACTTC.

This clone was observed a handful of times. CDR3 sequence (DNA): TGTGCCAGCAGCGCCTCCTCGACTAGCGGATACGAGCAGTACTTC. It is translated as CASSASSTSGYEQYF. V usage is TRBV9 and J usage is TRBJ2-7; 9 bases are shared with TRBD2. CDR1 is SGDLS, CDR2 YYNGEE, per germline. The trim removed 3 bases at V and 4 bases at J, leaving 8 bases unmatched. This CDR3 has 15 residues.

The chain uses TRBV27 and TRBJ1-2; a possible D gene is TRBD1 (5 bases). The germline V and J ends were trimmed by 8 bases and 2 bases, with 12 bases remaining between them. The CDR3 spans 13 residues. Germline CDR1 MNHEY, CDR2 SMNVEV (reference sequence). The CDR3: CASGLTVNYGYTF. DNA for the CDR3: TGTGCCAGCGGCCTGACAGTCAACTATGGCTACACCTTC.

V usage is TRBV27 and J usage is TRBJ2-5; D not resolved. The J call may be mistaken, given a closer DNA end match to TRBJ2-7. The CDR3 is made up of 12 amino acids. Germline V gene data show CDR1 as MNHEY and CDR2 as SMNVEV (reference sequence). This CDR3 is CASRLVIYEQYF. Here the CDR3 DNA reads TGTGCCAGCAGGCTAGTTATCTACGAGCAGTACTTC.